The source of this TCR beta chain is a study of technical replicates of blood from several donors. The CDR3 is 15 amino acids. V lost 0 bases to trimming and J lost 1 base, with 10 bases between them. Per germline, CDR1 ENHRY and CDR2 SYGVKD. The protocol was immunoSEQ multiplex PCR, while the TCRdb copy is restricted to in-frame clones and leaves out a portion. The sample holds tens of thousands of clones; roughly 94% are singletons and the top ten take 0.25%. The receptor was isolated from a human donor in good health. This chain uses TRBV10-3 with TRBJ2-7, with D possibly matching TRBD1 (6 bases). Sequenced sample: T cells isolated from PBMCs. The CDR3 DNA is TGTGCCATCAGTGAGTCGGCAGGGGATTCCTACGAGCAGTACTTC. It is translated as CAISESAGDSYEQYF.